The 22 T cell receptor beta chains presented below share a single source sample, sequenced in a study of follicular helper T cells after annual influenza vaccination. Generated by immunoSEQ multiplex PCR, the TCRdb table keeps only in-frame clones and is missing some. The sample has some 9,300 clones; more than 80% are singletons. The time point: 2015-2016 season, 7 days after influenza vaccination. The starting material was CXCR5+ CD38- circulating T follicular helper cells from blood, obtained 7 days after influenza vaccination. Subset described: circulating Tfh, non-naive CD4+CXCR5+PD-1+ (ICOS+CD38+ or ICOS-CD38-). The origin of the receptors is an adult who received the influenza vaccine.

The CDR3 DNA is TGTGCCAGCAGCTTAGAACTAGCGACGCAGTATTTT. It codes for CASSLELATQYF. V and J are TRBV7-8 and TRBJ2-3; 7 bases match TRBD2. Germline V lookup: CDR1 SGHVS, CDR2 FQNEAQ. With V trimmed by 1 base and J by 9 bases, 1 base remained unmatched. The CDR3 contains 12 residues.

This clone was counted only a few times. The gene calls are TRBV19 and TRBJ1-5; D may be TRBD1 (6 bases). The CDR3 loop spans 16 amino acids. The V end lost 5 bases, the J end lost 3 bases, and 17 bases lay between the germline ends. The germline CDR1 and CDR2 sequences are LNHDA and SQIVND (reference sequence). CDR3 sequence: CASSYTEAGANQPQHF. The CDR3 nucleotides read TGTGCCAGTAGTTATACGGAGGCAGGGGCCAATCAGCCCCAGCATTTT.

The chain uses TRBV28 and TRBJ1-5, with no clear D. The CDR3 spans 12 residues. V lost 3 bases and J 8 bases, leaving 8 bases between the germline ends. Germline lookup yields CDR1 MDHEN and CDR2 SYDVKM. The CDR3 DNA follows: TGTGCCAGCAGTTTGTCGTCGGAGCCCCAGCATTTT. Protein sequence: CASSLSSEPQHF.

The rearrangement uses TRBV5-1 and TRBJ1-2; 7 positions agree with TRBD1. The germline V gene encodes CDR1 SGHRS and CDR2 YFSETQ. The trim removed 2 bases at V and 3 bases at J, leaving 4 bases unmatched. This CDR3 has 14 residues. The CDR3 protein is CASSFSTGDYGYTF. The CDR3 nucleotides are TGCGCCAGCAGCTTCTCAACAGGGGACTATGGCTACACCTTC.

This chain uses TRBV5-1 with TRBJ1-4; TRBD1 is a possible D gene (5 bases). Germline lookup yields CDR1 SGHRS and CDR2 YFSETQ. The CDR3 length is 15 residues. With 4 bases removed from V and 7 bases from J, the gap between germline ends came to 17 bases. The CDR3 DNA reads TGCGCCAGCAGCCCCTCGGGGGACGCCTCTGAAAAACTGTTTTTT. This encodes CASSPSGDASEKLFF.

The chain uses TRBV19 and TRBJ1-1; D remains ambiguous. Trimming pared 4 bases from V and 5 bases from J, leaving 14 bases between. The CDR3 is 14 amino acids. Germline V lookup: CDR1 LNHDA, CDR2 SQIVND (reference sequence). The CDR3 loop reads CASSTKLAGTEAFF. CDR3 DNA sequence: TGTGCCAGTAGTACCAAGCTCGCTGGAACTGAAGCTTTCTTT.

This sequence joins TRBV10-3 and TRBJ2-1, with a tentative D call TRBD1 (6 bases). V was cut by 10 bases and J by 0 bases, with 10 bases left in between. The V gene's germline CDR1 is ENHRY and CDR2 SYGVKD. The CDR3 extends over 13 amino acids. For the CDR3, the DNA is TGTGCCACCTCAGGGGACTCCTACAATGAGCAGTTCTTC. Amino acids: CATSGDSYNEQFF.

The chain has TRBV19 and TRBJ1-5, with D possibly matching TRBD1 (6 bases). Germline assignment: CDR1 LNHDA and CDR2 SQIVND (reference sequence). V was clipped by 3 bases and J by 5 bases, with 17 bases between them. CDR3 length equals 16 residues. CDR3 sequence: CASSIRDTTLHQPQHF. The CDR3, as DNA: TGTGCCAGTAGTATTCGGGACACCACCCTACATCAGCCCCAGCATTTT. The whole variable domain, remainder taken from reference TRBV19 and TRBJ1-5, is DGGITQSPKYLFRKEGQNVTLSCEQNLNHDAMYWYRQDPGQGLRLIYYSQIVNDFQKGDIAEGYSVSREKKESFPLTVTSAQKNPTAFYLCASSIRDTTLHQPQHFGDGTRLSIL.

CDR3 in DNA: TGTGCCAGCACCCCCGTCGGATTGGGTGGCTACACCTTC. Translating gives CASTPVGLGGYTF. The chain has TRBV6-1 and TRBJ1-2; no clear D. V dropped 7 bases and J dropped 7 bases, with 16 bases sitting between them. Per germline, CDR1 MNHNS and CDR2 SASEGT. The CDR3 length is 13 residues.

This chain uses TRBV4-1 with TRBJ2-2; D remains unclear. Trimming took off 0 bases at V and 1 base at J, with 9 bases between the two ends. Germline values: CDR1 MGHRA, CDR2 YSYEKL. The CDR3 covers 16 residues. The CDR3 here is CASSQDRWKNTGELFF. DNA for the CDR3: TGCGCCAGCAGCCAAGACAGGTGGAAGAACACCGGGGAGCTGTTTTTT.

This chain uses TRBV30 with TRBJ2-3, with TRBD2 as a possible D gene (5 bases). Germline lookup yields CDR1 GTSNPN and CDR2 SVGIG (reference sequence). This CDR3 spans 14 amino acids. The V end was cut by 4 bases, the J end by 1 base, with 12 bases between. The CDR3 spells CAWIRGSGTDTQYF. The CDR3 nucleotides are TGTGCCTGGATTCGGGGTTCGGGCACAGATACGCAGTATTTT.

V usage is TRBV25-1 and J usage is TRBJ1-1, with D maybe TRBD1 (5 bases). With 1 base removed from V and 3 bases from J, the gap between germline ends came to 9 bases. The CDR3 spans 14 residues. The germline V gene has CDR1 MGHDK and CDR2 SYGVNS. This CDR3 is CASSEFRDHTEAFF. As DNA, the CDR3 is TGTGCCAGCAGTGAATTCAGGGACCACACTGAAGCTTTCTTT.

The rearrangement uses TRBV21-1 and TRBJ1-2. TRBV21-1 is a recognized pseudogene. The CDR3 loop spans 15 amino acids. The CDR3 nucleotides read TGTGCCAGCAGCAAAGGCGGGCCCTCTAACTATGGCTACACCTTC. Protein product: CASSKGGPSNYGYTF.

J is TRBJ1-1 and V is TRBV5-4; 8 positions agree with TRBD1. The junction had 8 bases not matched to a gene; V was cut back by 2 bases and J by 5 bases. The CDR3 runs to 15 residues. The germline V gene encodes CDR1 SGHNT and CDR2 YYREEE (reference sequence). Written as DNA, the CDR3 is TGTGCCAGCAGCTTCGAGGGACAGGAGGGGACTGAAGCTTTCTTT. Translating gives CASSFEGQEGTEAFF. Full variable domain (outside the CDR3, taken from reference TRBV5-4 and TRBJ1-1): ETGVTQSPTHLIKTRGQQVTLRCSSQSGHNTVSWYQQALGQGPQFIFQYYREEENGRGNFPPRFSGLQFPNYSSELNVNALELDDSALYLCASSFEGQEGTEAFFGQGTRLTVV.

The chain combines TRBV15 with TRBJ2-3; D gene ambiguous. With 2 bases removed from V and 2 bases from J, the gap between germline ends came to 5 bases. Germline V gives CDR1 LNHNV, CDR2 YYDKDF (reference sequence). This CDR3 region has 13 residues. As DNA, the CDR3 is TGTGCCACCAGCAGACCCTACACAGATACGCAGTATTTT. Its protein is CATSRPYTDTQYF.

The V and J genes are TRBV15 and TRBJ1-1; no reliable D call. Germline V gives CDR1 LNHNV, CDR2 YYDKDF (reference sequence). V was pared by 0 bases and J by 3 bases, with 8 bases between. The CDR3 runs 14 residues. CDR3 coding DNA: TGTGCCACCAGCAGAGACTTAGAGCACACTGAAGCTTTCTTT. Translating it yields CATSRDLEHTEAFF. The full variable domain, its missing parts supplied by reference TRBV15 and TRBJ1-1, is DAMVIQNPRYQVTQFGKPVTLSCSQTLNHNVMYWYQQKSSQAPKLLFHYYDKDFNNEADTPDNFQSRRPNTSFCFLDIRSPGLGDTAMYLCATSRDLEHTEAFFGQGTRLTVV.

The CDR3 loop is CSALVQGGEKLFF. The CDR3 DNA reads as TGCAGCGCCCTAGTACAGGGTGGTGAAAAACTGTTTTTT. The chain is built from TRBV29-1 and TRBJ1-4; perhaps TRBD1 as D (6 bases). From germline, CDR1 is SQVTM and CDR2 ANQGSEA. Trimming stripped 7 bases from V and 7 bases from J, with 16 bases between. The CDR3 extends over 13 amino acids.

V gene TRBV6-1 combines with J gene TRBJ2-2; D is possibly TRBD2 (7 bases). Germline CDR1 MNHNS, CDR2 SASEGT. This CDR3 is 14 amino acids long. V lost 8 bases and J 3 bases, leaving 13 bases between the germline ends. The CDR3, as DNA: TGTGCCAGCTCGCGGGGGCCGGACACCGGGGAGCTGTTTTTT. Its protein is CASSRGPDTGELFF.

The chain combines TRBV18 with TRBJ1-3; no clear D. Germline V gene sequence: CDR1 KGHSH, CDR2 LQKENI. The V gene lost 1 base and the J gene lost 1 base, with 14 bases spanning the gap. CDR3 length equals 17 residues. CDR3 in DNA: TGTGCCAGCTCACCACTGGGCAGGCATGGGTCTGGAAACACCATATATTTT. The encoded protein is CASSPLGRHGSGNTIYF.

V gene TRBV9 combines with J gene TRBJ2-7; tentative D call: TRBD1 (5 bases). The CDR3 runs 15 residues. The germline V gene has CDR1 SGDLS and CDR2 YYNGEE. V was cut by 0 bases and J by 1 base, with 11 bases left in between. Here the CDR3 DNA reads TGTGCCAGCAGCGTAGGCTGGGGCGTATCCTACGAGCAGTACTTC. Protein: CASSVGWGVSYEQYF.

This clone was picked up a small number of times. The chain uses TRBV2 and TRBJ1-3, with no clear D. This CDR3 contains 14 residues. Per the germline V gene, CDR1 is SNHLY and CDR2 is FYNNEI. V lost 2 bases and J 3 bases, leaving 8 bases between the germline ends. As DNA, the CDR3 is TGTGCCAGCAGTGAAAGGGATCTTGGAAACACCATATATTTT. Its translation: CASSERDLGNTIYF. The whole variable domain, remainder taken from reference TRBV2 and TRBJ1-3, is EPEVTQTPSHQVTQMGQEVILRCVPISNHLYFYWYRQILGQKVEFLVSFYNNEISEKSEIFDDQFSVERPDGSNFTLKIRSTKLEDSAMYFCASSERDLGNTIYFGEGSWLTVV.

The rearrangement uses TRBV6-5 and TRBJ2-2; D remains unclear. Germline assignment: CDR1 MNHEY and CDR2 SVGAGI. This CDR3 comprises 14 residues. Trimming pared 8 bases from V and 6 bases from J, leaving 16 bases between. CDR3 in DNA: TGTGCCAGCGCGATTAGCCAGCTGTCCGGGGAGCTGTTTTTT. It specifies CASAISQLSGELFF.